This TCR beta chain was sequenced during a study of blood T cell repertoires in COVID-19 (TCRdb year 2020). For the study in its entirety: Collaborator samples came from the United States, Italy and Spain and covered acute and convalescent phases of COVID-19. The material from the prospective study consisted of cDNA or gDNA derived from T cells, B-cell-depleted T cells, or PBMCs. Subjects who had been exposed to COVID-19, were actively infected with it, or had recovered from it provided the deeply sampled blood TCRbeta repertoires that made up the dataset. The repertoires were made available in a free public database intended to serve as a resource for research on the immune response to SARS-CoV-2. The samples were drawn from the first 160 participants of the ongoing ImmuneRACE study and from 1,254 subjects provided by 6 global collaborators. The sample metadata nearly always contained a de-identified subject ID, COVID-19 status, age in years and sex. Where HLA class I and class II types were available, the types were taken from metadata supplied by the sample provider, not from assay-based typing. Study-wide conclusions, independent of this receptor: Clinical and demographic metadata were provided uncurated, with the amount varying by source and participant.

Of note for this clone: There is no known antigen for this receptor. No clone much larger than this one lies a single base away; base qualities are absent.

TCRbeta CDR3 regions were amplified from genomic DNA by means of the immunoSEQ Assay, a bias-controlled multiplex PCR. From the authors' description of their analysis: The number of nucleated cells in each sample was estimated by amplification of reference gene primers within the assay. To quantify the absolute abundance of each unique TCRbeta CDR3 rearrangement, sequence reads were collapsed and filtered. For each sample, productive Simpson clonality was calculated as the square root of Simpson's diversity index across productive rearrangements. TCRdb holds this immuneACCESS table with in-frame rearrangements only. Some clones are missing; in checked studies, unresolved V genes explain under half, and the rest has no known cause. That table furnishes V, J and clone size, whereas the DNA furnished D and trimming. This sample has over 200,000 clones in its table, and roughly nine tenths of those were observed once. The top ten constitute 1% to 1.5% of the sample.

The germline V gene (reference sequence) yields GTSNPN for CDR1 and SVGIG for CDR2. Trimming takes 8 bases from V and 6 bases from J, and the germline ends sit 10 bases apart. There are 10 amino acids in the CDR3, from cysteine to phenylalanine inclusive. The kept DNA is CDR3 alone, 30 bases in frame from the first base. Participants in the prospective study were aged roughly 18 to 100 years, lived in some 24 United States geographic areas, and enrolled through a virtual design. In the prospective study, cohorts were assigned on the basis of participant-reported clinical history obtained from a screening survey and a study questionnaire. Each participant in the prospective study had whole blood, serum and a nasopharyngeal or oropharyngeal swab collected by mobile phlebotomists. Additional blood draws and questionnaires over an approximately 2-month period could optionally be provided by prospective study participants. Before DNA extraction, prospective study blood samples were shipped either frozen or at room temperature.

The rearrangement joined TRBV30 to TRBJ1-2, with TRBD1 perhaps the D gene, on 5 matching bases. The sample was PBMCs or T cells enriched from blood (not recorded which). The clonotype originates from a human donor in a cohort exposed to, infected with or recovered from COVID-19 (not recorded which). The donor label of this sample is uncertain. This receptor carries the CDR3 CARQGNGYTF. The sequence in DNA is TGTGCCCGTCAGGGAAATGGCTACACCTTC.